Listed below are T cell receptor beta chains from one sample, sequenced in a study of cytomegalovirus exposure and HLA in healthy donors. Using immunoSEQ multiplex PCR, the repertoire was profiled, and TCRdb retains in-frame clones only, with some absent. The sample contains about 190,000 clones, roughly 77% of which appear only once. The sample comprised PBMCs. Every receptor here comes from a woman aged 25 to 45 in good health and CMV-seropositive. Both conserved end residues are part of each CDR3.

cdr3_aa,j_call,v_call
CASSVDTSTDTQYF,TRBJ2-3,TRBV9
CASSLAPGGHNEQFF,TRBJ2-1,TRBV11-2
CASSLTSGRNNEQFF,TRBJ2-1,TRBV7-2
CASNLFDRAVSYEQYF,TRBJ2-7,TRBV5-6
CASSFYALGAYEQYF,TRBJ2-7,TRBV5-6
CASSLGDRDYEQYF,TRBJ2-7,TRBV7-9
CASSEQARPLHF,TRBJ1-6,TRBV28
CASSESGGNQPQHF,TRBJ1-5,TRBV25-1
CASMVRDTQYF,TRBJ2-3,TRBV25-1
CASSLGTGCEQYF,TRBJ2-7,TRBV5-4
CASSWGGATYEQYF,TRBJ2-7,TRBV5-5
CASSLAVGGRGGDTEAFF,TRBJ1-1,TRBV7-9
CASSSLTSQYNEQFF,TRBJ2-1,TRBV6-5
CASSYRGRSSYEQYF,.,TRBV28
CASTAGAISYEQYF,TRBJ2-7,TRBV6-1
CASSASGRGETQYF,TRBJ2-5,TRBV28
CASTLTGADGNTIYF,TRBJ1-3,TRBV2
CASSLGTGGWMNTEAFF,TRBJ1-1,TRBV5-4
CASSLIGQSEAFF,TRBJ1-1,TRBV6-5
CASSRGLNEKLFF,TRBJ1-4,TRBV28
CASSLGGGDGYTF,TRBJ1-2,TRBV28
CASSKPTENTEAFF,TRBJ1-1,TRBV6-1
CASSVDSTGGTDTQYF,TRBJ2-3,TRBV9
CASSLDRGQPQHF,TRBJ1-5,TRBV5-5
CASSLVEREGFREQFF,TRBJ2-1,TRBV7-9
CASSLEGQGGGTEAFF,TRBJ1-1,TRBV7-8
CASSSAWDRGMGTDTQYF,TRBJ2-3,TRBV5-1
CAWRLIHGQGVLEAFF,TRBJ1-1,TRBV30
CVSSLRGANEAFF,TRBJ1-1,TRBV28
CATSRRLAGSSAGELFF,TRBJ2-2,TRBV15
CASSLDGTGKGYTF,TRBJ1-2,TRBV13
CASSLVGGKYNEQFF,TRBJ2-1,TRBV11-2
CASRSGQGREKLFF,TRBJ1-4,TRBV25-1
CASSLEAAYEQYF,TRBJ2-7,TRBV7-2
CASSLGQTTNEKLFF,TRBJ1-4,TRBV7-9
CASSIGLATDTQYF,TRBJ2-3,TRBV19
CASSVGRTGINQPQHF,TRBJ1-5,TRBV9
CASSVLSPLHF,TRBJ1-6,TRBV2
CASSPRERGGNEQFF,TRBJ2-1,TRBV5-4
CANTGEAFF,TRBJ1-1,TRBV19
CASSRGTGGLFNEQFF,TRBJ2-1,TRBV19
CASSLELVQETQYF,TRBJ2-5,TRBV7-2
CASSGGLVQETQYF,TRBJ2-5,TRBV28
CASSWTSGAYNEQFF,TRBJ2-1,TRBV5-1
CASRPKWGRAGNEQFF,TRBJ2-1,TRBV19
CASSLYSTGMNTEAFF,TRBJ1-1,TRBV28
CASASGYEQYF,TRBJ2-7,TRBV7-9
CASSLLSGGNTGELFF,TRBJ2-2,TRBV6-6
CASSPKRQQNTGELFF,TRBJ2-2,TRBV18
CAISKGLDGELFF,TRBJ2-2,TRBV10-3
CASSPGQIGLAFYNEQFF,TRBJ2-1,TRBV5-1
CASTPGQLPYEQYF,TRBJ2-7,TRBV6-1
CASSTLGPSSEQYF,TRBJ2-7,TRBV6-5